Listed below are T cell receptor beta chains from one sample, sequenced in a study of blood T cell repertoires in COVID-19. Profiling relied on immunoSEQ multiplex PCR, and the TCRdb table lists in-frame clones only, not all of them. The sample shows 250,000 to 350,000 clones, 87% of them seen only once. Specimen: PBMCs or T cells enriched from blood (not recorded which). These receptors came from a woman under 30 who had recovered from COVID-19. Each CDR3 is given with its conserved first and last residue. D genes are given only for firm matches. Size tells how often a clone was seen (once, few, many) or the class of an expanded clone, and some rows leave it out.

cdr3_aa cdr3_nt d_call clone_size j_call v_call
CASSFTYEQYF TGTGCCAGCAGCTTCACCTACGAGCAGTACTTC . . TRBJ2-7 TRBV11-2
CASSYRQGNGYTF TGTGCCAGCAGTTACCGTCAGGGCAATGGCTACACCTTC . . TRBJ1-2 TRBV6-5
CASSPREGVGPDTQYF TGTGCCAGCTCACCACGCGAGGGGGTGGGGCCAGATACGCAGTATTTT . . TRBJ2-3 TRBV18
CASSPQGKNTQYF TGTGCCAGCAGTCCCCAGGGGAAGAATACGCAGTATTTT . . TRBJ2-3 TRBV27
CASSLGMGLGTEAFF TGTGCCAGCAGCTTAGGTATGGGGCTCGGCACTGAAGCTTTCTTT . . TRBJ1-1 TRBV5-5
CASSSENSHGGELFF TGCGCCAGCAGCTCCGAAAACTCCCATGGCGGGGAGCTGTTTTTT . . TRBJ2-2 TRBV5-1
CASSDVSGGTQYF TGTGCCAGCAGTGACGTTAGCGGGGGTACGCAGTATTTT TRBD2 . TRBJ2-3 TRBV6-4
CATSRGQSGRRGYEQYF TGTGCCACCAGCAGAGGACAAAGCGGGAGAAGGGGCTACGAGCAGTACTTC TRBD2 . TRBJ2-7 TRBV15
CASSPPSVLNEKLFF TGTGCCAGCAGTCCCCCTTCAGTGCTTAATGAAAAACTGTTTTTT . . TRBJ1-4 TRBV28
CASSYSRANTEAFF TGTGCCAGCAGTTATTCCAGGGCGAACACTGAAGCTTTCTTT . . TRBJ1-1 TRBV6-5
CASSQSAQSYEQYF TGTGCCAGCAGCCAATCGGCACAGTCATACGAGCAGTACTTC . . TRBJ2-7 TRBV16
CSRGEGYGYTF TGCAGCCGGGGAGAGGGCTATGGCTACACCTTC . once TRBJ1-2 TRBV20-1
CASSGQYYNSPLHF TGTGCCAGCAGTGGACAGTACTATAATTCACCCCTCCACTTT . . TRBJ1-6 TRBV28
CATARTGLTDTEAFF TGTGCCACCGCGAGAACAGGGCTCACGGACACTGAAGCTTTCTTT . . TRBJ1-1 TRBV10-3